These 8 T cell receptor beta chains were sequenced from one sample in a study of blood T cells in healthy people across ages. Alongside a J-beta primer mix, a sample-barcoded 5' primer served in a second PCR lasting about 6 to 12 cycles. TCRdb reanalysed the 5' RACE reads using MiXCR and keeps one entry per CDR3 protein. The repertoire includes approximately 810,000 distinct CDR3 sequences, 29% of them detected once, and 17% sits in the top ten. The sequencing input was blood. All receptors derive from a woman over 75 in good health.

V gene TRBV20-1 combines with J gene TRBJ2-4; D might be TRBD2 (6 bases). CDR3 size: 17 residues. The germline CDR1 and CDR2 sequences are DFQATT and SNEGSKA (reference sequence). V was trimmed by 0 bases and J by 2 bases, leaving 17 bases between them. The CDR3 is CSARDHLARDPKNIQYF. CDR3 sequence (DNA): TGCAGTGCTAGAGATCACCTAGCGCGGGATCCCAAAAACATTCAGTACTTC.

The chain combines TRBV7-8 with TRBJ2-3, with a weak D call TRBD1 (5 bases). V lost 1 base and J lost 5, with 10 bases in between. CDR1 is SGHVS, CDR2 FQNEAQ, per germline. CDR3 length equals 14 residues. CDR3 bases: TGTGCCAGCAGCTTAGTGCAGGGTAGAGATACGCAGTATTTT. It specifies CASSLVQGRDTQYF.

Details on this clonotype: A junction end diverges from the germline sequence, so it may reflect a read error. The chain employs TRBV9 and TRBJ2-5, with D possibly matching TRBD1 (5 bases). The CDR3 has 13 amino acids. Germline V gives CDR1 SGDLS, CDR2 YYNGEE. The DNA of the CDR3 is TGTGCCAGCAGCGTCGGCAGGGAAGAGGCCCAGTACTTC. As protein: CASSVGREEAQYF.

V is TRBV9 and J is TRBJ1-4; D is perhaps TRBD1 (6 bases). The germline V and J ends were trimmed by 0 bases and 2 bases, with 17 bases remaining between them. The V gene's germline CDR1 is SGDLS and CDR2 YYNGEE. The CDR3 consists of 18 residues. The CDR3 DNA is TGTGCCAGCAGCGTAGAGGGGGGAGGTATGGTGACTAATGAAAAACTGTTTTTT. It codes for CASSVEGGGMVTNEKLFF.

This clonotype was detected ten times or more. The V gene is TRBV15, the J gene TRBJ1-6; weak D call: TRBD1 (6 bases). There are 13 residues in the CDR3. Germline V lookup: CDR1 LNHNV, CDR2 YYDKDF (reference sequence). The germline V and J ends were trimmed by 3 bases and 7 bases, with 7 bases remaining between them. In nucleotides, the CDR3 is TGTGCCACCAGCAGGGACAGCAATTCACCCCTCCACTTT. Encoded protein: CATSRDSNSPLHF.

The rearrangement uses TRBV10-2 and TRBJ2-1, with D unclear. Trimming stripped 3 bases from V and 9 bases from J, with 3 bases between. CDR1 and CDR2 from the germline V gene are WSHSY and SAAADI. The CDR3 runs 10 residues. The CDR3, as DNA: TGCGCCAGCAGTGAATTTGAGCAGTTCTTC. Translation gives CASSEFEQFF.

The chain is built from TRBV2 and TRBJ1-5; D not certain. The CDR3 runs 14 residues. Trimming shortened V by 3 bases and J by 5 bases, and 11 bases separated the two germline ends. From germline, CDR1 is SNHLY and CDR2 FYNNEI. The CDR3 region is CASSDNRLDQPQHF. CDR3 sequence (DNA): TGTGCCAGCAGTGACAATAGGCTGGATCAGCCCCAGCATTTT.

Written as DNA, the CDR3 is TGTGCCAGCAGCGTGAGCAGGGGGGTTTACGAGCAGTACTTC. Protein: CASSVSRGVYEQYF. The chain carries TRBV11-2 and TRBJ2-7, with TRBD1 as a possible D gene (7 bases). The CDR3 extends over 14 amino acids. V was shortened by 5 bases and J by 4 bases, with 15 bases between the two germline ends. Germline CDR1 is SGHAT and CDR2 is FQNNGV.